What follows is one TCR beta chain and its context. V dropped 3 bases and J dropped 7 bases, with 18 bases sitting between them. CDR3 length equals 15 residues. Germline CDR1 reads MNHEY; CDR2 reads SMNVEV (reference sequence). The data were obtained in a study of blood T cell repertoires in COVID-19. About the research overall: Material from acute and convalescent COVID-19 was sourced from the United States, Italy and Spain. T cells, B-cell-depleted T cells, or PBMCs supplied cDNA or gDNA.

Per the authors' pipeline: Reference gene primer amplification gave nucleated cell count estimates. Some clones are missing from TCRdb's copy, which holds only in-frame ones; the method was immunoSEQ multiplex PCR. That table furnishes V, J and clone size, whereas the DNA furnished D and trimming. The sample carries around 100,000 clones, 70% to 90% recorded once. The receptor's source is a human donor with acute or convalescent COVID-19. The donor label of this sample is uncertain. Material for sequencing was peripheral blood. The V call is TRBV27, the J call TRBJ1-2; D unclear. This chain's CDR3 is CASSFIGVESSGYTF. As DNA, the CDR3 is TGTGCCAGCAGTTTTATCGGGGTTGAATCTTCTGGCTACACCTTC.